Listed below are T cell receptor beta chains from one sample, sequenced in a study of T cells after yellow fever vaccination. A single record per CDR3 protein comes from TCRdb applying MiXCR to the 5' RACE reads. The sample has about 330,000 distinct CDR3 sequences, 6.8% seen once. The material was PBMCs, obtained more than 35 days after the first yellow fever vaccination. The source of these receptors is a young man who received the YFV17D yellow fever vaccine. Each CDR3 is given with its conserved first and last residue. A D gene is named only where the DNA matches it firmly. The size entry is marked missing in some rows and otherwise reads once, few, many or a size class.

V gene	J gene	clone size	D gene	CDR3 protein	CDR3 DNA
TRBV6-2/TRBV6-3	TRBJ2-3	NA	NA	CASSQGPTLGSRQDTQYF	TGTGCCAGCAGCCAGGGACCTACCTTAGGGTCAAGACAAGATACGCAGTATTTT
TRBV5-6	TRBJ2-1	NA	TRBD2	CASSWKTSGWYNEQFF	TGTGCCAGCAGCTGGAAGACTAGCGGGTGGTACAATGAGCAGTTCTTC
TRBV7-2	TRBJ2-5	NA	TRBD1	CASSRGGVETQYF	TGTGCCAGCAGCAGAGGGGGCGTGGAGACCCAGTACTTC
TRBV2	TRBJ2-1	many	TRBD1	CASTGQGENNEQFF	TGTGCCAGTACGGGACAGGGGGAGAACAATGAGCAGTTCTTC
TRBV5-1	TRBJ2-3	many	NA	CASSLSSPAGTDTQYF	TGCGCCAGCAGCTTGAGCTCCCCCGCAGGAACAGATACGCAGTATTTT
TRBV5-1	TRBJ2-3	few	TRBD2	CASSLRVAGAGTDTQYF	TGCGCCAGCAGCTTGAGGGTAGCGGGGGCCGGCACAGATACGCAGTATTTT
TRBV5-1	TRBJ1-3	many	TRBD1	CASSRDSSGNTIYF	TGCGCCAGCAGCCGGGACAGCTCTGGAAACACCATATATTTT
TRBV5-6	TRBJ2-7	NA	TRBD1	CASSLVGQNYEQYF	TGTGCCAGCAGCTTGGTGGGACAGAACTACGAGCAGTACTTC
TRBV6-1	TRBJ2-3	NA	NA	CASKPGVSADTQYF	TGTGCCAGCAAACCGGGGGTTAGCGCAGATACGCAGTATTTT
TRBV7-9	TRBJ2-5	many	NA	CASSVDREETQYF	TGTGCCAGCAGCGTGGACAGAGAAGAGACCCAGTACTTC
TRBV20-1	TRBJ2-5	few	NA	CSAIWGARGTQYF	TGCAGTGCTATATGGGGGGCGCGCGGGACCCAGTACTTC
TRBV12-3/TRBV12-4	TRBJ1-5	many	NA	CASSLEGDQPQHF	TGTGCCAGCAGTTTAGAGGGGGATCAGCCCCAGCATTTT
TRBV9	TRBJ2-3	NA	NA	CASSVVTGSTDTQYF	TGTGCCAGCAGCGTAGTGACAGGAAGCACAGATACGCAGTATTTT
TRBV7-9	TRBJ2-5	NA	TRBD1	CASSTGTGEETQYF	TGTGCCAGCAGCACCGGGACAGGGGAAGAGACCCAGTACTTC
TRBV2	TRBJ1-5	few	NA	CASSESGWDQPQHF	TGTGCCAGCAGTGAAAGTGGGTGGGATCAGCCCCAGCATTTT
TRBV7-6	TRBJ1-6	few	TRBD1	CASSFGQGNPPLHF	TGTGCCAGCAGCTTTGGACAGGGTAATCCACCCCTCCACTTT
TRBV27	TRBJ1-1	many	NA	CASRDDVNTEAFF	TGTGCCAGTCGGGATGATGTGAACACTGAAGCTTTCTTT
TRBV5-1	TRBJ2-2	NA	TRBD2	CASTPRLARTGELFF	TGCGCCAGCACCCCCAGACTAGCCCGAACCGGGGAGCTGTTTTTT
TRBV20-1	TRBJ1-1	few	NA	CSARDLGGMNTEAFF	TGCAGTGCTAGAGATCTTGGGGGGATGAACACTGAAGCTTTCTTT
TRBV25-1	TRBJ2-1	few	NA	CASVNAGGSYNEQFF	TGTGCCAGCGTAAACGCCGGGGGATCCTACAATGAGCAGTTCTTC